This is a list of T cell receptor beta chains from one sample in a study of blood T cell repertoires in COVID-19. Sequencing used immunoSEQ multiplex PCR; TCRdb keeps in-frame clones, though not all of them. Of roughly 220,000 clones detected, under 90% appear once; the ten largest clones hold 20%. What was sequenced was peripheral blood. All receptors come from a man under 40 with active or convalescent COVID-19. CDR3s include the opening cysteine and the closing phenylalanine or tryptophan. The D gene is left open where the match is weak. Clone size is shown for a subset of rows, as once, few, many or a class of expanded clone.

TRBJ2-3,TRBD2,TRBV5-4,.,CASSKAGVSPDTQYF,TGTGCCAGCAGTAAGGCGGGAGTAAGCCCAGATACGCAGTATTTT
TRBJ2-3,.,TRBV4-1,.,CASSPEDRQSTDTQYF,TGCGCCAGCAGCCCCGAAGACAGACAGAGCACAGATACGCAGTATTTT
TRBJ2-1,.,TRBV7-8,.,CASSLALLATYNEQFF,TGTGCCAGCAGCTTAGCCCTGCTAGCTACCTACAATGAGCAGTTCTTC
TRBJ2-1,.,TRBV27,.,CASVLSAGIYNEQFF,TGTGCCAGCGTCCTCTCGGCAGGCATATACAATGAGCAGTTCTTC
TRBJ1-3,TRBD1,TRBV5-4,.,CASSWGTGGNTIYF,TGTGCCAGCAGCTGGGGGACAGGAGGAAACACCATATATTTT
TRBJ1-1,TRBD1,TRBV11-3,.,CASSTRTGEAFF,TGTGCCAGCAGCACCCGGACAGGCGAAGCTTTCTTT
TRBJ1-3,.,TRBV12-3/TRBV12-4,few,CASSLAGENTIYF,TGTGCCAGCAGTTTAGCCGGAGAAAACACCATATATTTT
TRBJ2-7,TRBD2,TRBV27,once,CASSPGGGLSYEQYF,TGTGCCAGCAGTCCCGGGGGGGGCCTCTCCTACGAGCAGTACTTC
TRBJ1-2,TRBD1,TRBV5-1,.,CASSYDRVGGYTF,TGCGCCAGCAGCTACGACAGGGTGGGAGGCTACACCTTC
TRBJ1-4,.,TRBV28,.,CASNEVLNEKLFF,TGTGCCAGCAACGAGGTCCTCAATGAAAAACTGTTTTTT
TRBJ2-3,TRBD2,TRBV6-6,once,CASSPWREVADTQYF,TGTGCCAGCAGCCCTTGGCGGGAGGTCGCAGATACGCAGTATTTT
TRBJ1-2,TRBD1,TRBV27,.,CASKEEGQGSLNYGYTF,TGTGCCAGCAAGGAGGAGGGACAGGGTTCCCTCAACTATGGCTACACCTTC
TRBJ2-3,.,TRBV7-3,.,CASSRSEWDTQYF,TGTGCCAGCAGCCGTAGTGAGTGGGATACGCAGTATTTT
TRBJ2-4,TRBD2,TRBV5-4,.,CASSLGAGGPLTKNIQYF,TGTGCCAGCAGCTTAGGAGCGGGGGGGCCCCTAACCAAAAACATTCAGTACTTC
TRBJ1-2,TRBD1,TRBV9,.,CASSVGSGGLNYGYTF,TGTGCCAGCAGCGTAGGGTCAGGGGGCCTTAACTATGGCTACACCTTC
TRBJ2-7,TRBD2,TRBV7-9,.,CASSLILAGVPYEQYF,TGTGCCAGCAGCTTAATACTAGCGGGAGTACCCTACGAGCAGTACTTC
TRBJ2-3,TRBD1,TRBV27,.,CASSLGQGTDTQYF,TGTGCCAGCAGTTTAGGACAGGGGACAGATACGCAGTATTTT
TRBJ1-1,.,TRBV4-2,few,CASSQGGVNTEAFF,TGTGCCAGCAGCCAAGGGGGAGTCAACACTGAAGCTTTCTTT
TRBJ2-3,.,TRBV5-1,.,CASSLQGQDTQYF,TGCGCCAGCAGCCTACAGGGACAAGATACGCAGTATTTT
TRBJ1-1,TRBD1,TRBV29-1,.,CSVGRTGGREAFF,TGCAGCGTCGGCCGGACAGGGGGACGTGAAGCTTTCTTT
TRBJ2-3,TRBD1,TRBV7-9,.,CASSRQGAGDTQYF,TGTGCCAGCAGCAGACAGGGGGCAGGAGATACGCAGTATTTT
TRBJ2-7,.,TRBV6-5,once,CASSYEGPSSYEQYF,TGTGCCAGCAGTTACGAGGGTCCGTCCTCCTACGAGCAGTACTTC
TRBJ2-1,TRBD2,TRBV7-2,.,CASSLGRGSNEQFF,TGTGCCAGCAGCTTAGGGCGGGGGAGCAATGAGCAGTTCTTC
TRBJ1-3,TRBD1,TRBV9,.,CASSVRGDRTSGNTIYF,TGTGCCAGCAGCGTGAGGGGGGACAGGACCTCTGGAAACACCATATATTTT
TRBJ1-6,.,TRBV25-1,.,CASRGGSSPLHF,TGTGCCAGCCGGGGTGGGAGTTCACCCCTCCACTTT
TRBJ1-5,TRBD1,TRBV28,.,CASSAGQGDNQPQHF,TGTGCCAGCAGCGCGGGACAGGGGGACAATCAGCCCCAGCATTTT
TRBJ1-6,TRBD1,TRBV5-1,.,CASSRGTGTVNSPLHF,TGCGCCAGCAGCCGAGGTACCGGGACAGTGAATTCACCCCTCCACTTT
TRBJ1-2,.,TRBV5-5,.,CASSVRGNNYGYTF,TGTGCCAGCAGCGTGCGAGGGAATAACTATGGCTACACCTTC
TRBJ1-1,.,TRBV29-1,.,CSVRHGTEAFF,TGCAGCGTTAGACACGGCACTGAAGCTTTCTTT
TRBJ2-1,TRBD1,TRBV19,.,CASSIGDSSYNEQFF,TGTGCCAGTAGTATAGGGGACAGCTCCTACAATGAGCAGTTCTTC
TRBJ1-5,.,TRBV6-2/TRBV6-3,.,CASSYSRRDQPQHF,TGTGCCAGCAGTTACTCGAGGAGGGATCAGCCCCAGCATTTT
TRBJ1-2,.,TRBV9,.,CASSPGALPGYTF,TGTGCCAGCAGCCCGGGTGCCTTACCGGGCTACACCTTC
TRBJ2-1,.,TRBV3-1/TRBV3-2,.,CASRNRGYSEQFF,TGTGCCAGCAGGAATAGGGGTTATAGTGAGCAGTTCTTC
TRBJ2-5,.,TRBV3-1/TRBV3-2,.,CASSQERTAGAWSETQYF,TGTGCCAGCAGCCAAGAGCGGACCGCAGGGGCATGGTCAGAGACCCAGTACTTC
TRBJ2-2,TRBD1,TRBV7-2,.,CASSEQGALAGELFF,TGTGCCAGCAGCGAACAGGGGGCGCTTGCCGGGGAGCTGTTTTTT
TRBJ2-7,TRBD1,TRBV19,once,CASSSAGTGFEQYF,TGTGCCAGTAGTTCAGCCGGGACAGGGTTCGAGCAGTACTTC
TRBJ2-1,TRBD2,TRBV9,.,CASSVALAGGNYNEQFF,TGTGCCAGCAGCGTAGCTTTGGCGGGGGGGAACTACAATGAGCAGTTCTTC
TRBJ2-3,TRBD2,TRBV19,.,CASSPGTSGTTDTQYF,TGTGCCAGTAGTCCGGGGACTAGCGGGACCACAGATACGCAGTATTTT
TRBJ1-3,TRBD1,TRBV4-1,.,CASSPDRGLYTIYF,TGCGCCAGCAGCCCGGACAGGGGGTTGTACACCATATATTTT
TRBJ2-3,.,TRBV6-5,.,CASSLQKVSTDTQYF,TGTGCCAGCAGCCTTCAGAAAGTCAGCACAGATACGCAGTATTTT
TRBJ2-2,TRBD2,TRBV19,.,CASSRRTSGSSGELFF,TGTGCCAGTAGTCGCAGGACTAGCGGGAGTTCCGGGGAGCTGTTTTTT
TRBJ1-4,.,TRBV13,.,CASSLRPVGEKLFF,TGTGCCAGCAGCCTCCGTCCAGTCGGGGAAAAACTGTTTTTT
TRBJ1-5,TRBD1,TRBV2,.,CASSEARQGRYQPQHF,TGTGCCAGCAGTGAAGCTCGACAGGGGCGGTATCAGCCCCAGCATTTT
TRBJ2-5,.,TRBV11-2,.,CASSLVWQSETQYF,TGTGCCAGCAGCTTAGTTTGGCAATCAGAGACCCAGTACTTC
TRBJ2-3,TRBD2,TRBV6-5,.,CATSGLAGDTQYF,TGTGCCACCTCGGGACTAGCAGGGGATACGCAGTATTTT
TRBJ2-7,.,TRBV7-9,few,CASSFSQGFVYEQYF,TGTGCCAGCAGCTTCAGCCAGGGATTCGTATACGAGCAGTACTTC